The clone carrying this TCR beta chain came up many times. The data were obtained in a study of T cells after yellow fever vaccination. TCR cDNA, made by 5'RACE template switching, carried an added universal primer site and UMIs. TCRdb re-analysed the 5' RACE reads in MiXCR, keeping a single row per CDR3 protein. This sample has about 200,000 distinct CDR3 sequences, with approximately 3.2% found just once. Germline V gene lookup returns CDR1 LGHNA and CDR2 YSLEER. The CDR3 extends over 16 amino acids. The V and J ends lost 0 bases and 0 bases respectively, with 8 bases between them. The TCR was taken from a man younger than 35 who received the YFV17D yellow fever vaccine. Source: CD4+ T cells sorted from PBMCs, taken 10 days after the yellow fever booster vaccination. This sequence joins TRBV4-3 and TRBJ2-2; D remains ambiguous. The CDR3 region is CASSQDGLANTGELFF. The CDR3 bases are TGCGCCAGCAGCCAAGATGGGCTGGCGAACACCGGGGAGCTGTTTTTT.